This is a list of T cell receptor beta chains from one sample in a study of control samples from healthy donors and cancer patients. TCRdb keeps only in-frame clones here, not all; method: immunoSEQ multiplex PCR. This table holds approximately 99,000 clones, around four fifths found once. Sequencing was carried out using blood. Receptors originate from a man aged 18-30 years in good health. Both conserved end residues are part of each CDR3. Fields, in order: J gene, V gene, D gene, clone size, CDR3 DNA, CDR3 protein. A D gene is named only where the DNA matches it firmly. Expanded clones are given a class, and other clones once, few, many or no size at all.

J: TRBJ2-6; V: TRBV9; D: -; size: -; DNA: TGTGCCAGCAACAGGGATTTATCAGCTGGGGCCAACGTCCTGACTTTC; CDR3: CASNRDLSAGANVLTF
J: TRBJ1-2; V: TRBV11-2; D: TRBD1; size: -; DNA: TGTGCCAGCAGCCCCGGACAGGGAGAATATGGCTACACCTTC; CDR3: CASSPGQGEYGYTF
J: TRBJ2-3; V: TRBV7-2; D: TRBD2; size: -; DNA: TGTGCCAGCAGCTTGTCATTAGCGGGGCGTAGCACAGATACGCAGTATTTT; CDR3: CASSLSLAGRSTDTQYF
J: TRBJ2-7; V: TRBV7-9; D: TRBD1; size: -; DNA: TGTGCCAGCAGCCCGGGACAGGGAAAGGCCTACGAGCAGTACTTC; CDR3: CASSPGQGKAYEQYF
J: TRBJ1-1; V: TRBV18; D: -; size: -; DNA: TGTGCCAGCTCCCCCACGGAAACGAACACTGAAGCTTTCTTT; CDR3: CASSPTETNTEAFF
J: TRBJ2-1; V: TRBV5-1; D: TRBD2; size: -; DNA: TGCGCCAGCAGCTCCTTGACTAGCGGGGGGGCCAAAGGAGATGAGCAGTTCTTC; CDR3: CASSSLTSGGAKGDEQFF
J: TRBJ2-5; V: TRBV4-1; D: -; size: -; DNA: TGCGCCAGCAGCCAAGATAATAAGGACAGTGGATGGGGGACCCAGTACTTC; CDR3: CASSQDNKDSGWGTQYF
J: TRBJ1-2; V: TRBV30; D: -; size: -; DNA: TGTGCCTGGGGAACAGGAAACTATGGCTACACCTTC; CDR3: CAWGTGNYGYTF
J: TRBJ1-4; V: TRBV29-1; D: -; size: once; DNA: TGCAGCGTTGGCAGGAGTAATGAAAAACTGTTTTTT; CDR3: CSVGRSNEKLFF
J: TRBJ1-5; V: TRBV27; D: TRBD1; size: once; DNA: TGTGCCAGCAGCCTCACCGGACAGGGGGGTCAGCCCCAGCATTTT; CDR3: CASSLTGQGGQPQHF
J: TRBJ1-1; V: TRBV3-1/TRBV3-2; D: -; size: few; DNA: TGTGCCAGCCTAAAGGGGTTGGGGTCGAACACTGAAGCTTTCTTT; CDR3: CASLKGLGSNTEAFF
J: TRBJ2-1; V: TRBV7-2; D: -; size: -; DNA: TGTGCCAGCAGACGACGGACAGCAACCTACAATGAGCAGTTCTTC; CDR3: CASRRRTATYNEQFF
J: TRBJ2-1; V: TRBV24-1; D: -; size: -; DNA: TGTGCCACCAGCGTGACAGGCTCTTCAGGCGAGCAGTTCTTC; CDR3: CATSVTGSSGEQFF
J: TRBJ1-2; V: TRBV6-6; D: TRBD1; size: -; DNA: TGTGCCAGCAGTTACTCGCCAGGGGGCTGGTATGGCTACACCTTC; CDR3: CASSYSPGGWYGYTF
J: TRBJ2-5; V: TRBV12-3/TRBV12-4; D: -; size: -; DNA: TGTGCCAGCGGGGGGAGTGGCGGAGAGACCCAGTACTTC; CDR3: CASGGSGGETQYF
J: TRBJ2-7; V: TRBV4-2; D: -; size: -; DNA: TGTGCCAGCAGCCAAGGGTACGGGCCCTACGAGCAGTACTTC; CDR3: CASSQGYGPYEQYF
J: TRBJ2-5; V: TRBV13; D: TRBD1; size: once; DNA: TGTGCCAGCAGCTCGGGACAGGGCCTCCAAGAGACCCAGTACTTC; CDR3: CASSSGQGLQETQYF
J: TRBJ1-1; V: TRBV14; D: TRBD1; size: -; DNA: TGTGCCAGCAGCGACCCCAGGGGGATCATGAACACTGAAGCTTTCTTT; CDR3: CASSDPRGIMNTEAFF
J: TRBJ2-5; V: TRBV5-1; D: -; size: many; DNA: TGCGCCAGCAGCTTTATAGGGGGACAGACCCAGTACTTC; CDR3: CASSFIGGQTQYF
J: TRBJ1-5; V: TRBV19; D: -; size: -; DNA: TGTGCCAGTAGAACGGGGCCGGGTAGGAATCAGCCCCAGCATTTT; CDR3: CASRTGPGRNQPQHF
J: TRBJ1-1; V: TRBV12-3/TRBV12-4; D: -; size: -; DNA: TGTGCCAGCAGGACAGTACTGAACACTGAAGCTTTCTTT; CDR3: CASRTVLNTEAFF
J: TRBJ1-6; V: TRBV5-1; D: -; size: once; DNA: TGCGCCAGCAGCCCCGGGACCGCGTATAATTCACCCCTCCACTTT; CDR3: CASSPGTAYNSPLHF
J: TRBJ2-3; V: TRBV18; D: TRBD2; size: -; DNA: TGTGCCAGCTCACCACGGCTAGCGGGGAGCACAGATACGCAGTATTTT; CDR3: CASSPRLAGSTDTQYF
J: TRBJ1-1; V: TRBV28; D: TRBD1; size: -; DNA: TGTGCCAGCAGGGTTGGACAGGGGACGGCTTTCTTT; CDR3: CASRVGQGTAFF
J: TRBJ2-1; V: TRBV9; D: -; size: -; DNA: TGTGCCAGCAGCGTAGGGGTCACCAGCGGTAATGAGCAGTTCTTC; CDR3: CASSVGVTSGNEQFF
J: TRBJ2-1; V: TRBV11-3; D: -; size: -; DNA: TGTGCCAGCAGCTTAGATACCAATGAGCAGTTCTTC; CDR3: CASSLDTNEQFF
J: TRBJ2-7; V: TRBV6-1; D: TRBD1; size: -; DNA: TGTGCCAGCAGCGAACCTCCCTCCGACAGGGGCGCGGGCGAGCAGTACTTC; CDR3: CASSEPPSDRGAGEQYF
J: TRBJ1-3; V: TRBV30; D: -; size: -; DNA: TGTGCCTGGAGTTTCGACACAGGAACTGGAAACACCATATATTTT; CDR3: CAWSFDTGTGNTIYF
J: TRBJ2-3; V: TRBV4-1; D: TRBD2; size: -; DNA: TGCGCCAGCAGCCTGACTAGCGGGGGGCCATTTAGCACAGATACGCAGTATTTT; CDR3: CASSLTSGGPFSTDTQYF
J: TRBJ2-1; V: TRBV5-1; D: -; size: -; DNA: TGCGCCAGCAGCTCCTTACCATTTTACAATGAGCAGTTCTTC; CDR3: CASSSLPFYNEQFF
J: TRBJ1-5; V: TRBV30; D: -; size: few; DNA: TGTGCCTGGAGTCTAGGCAGGTTGGGGTATAATGAGCCCCAGCATTTT; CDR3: CAWSLGRLGYNEPQHF
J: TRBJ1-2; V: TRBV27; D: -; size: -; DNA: TGTGCCAGCAGTTTAAACCCTCTTGGGGTAGATGGCTACACCTTC; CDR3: CASSLNPLGVDGYTF
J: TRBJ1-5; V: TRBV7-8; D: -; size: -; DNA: TGTGCCAGCAGCTTAGGGAGCCCGGAACTTCGAGGCAATCAGCCCCAGCATTTT; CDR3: CASSLGSPELRGNQPQHF
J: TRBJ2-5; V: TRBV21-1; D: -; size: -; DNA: TGTGCCAGCATCCAAAATTTGACTAGCGGGACTCAAGAGACCCAGTACTTC; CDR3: CASIQNLTSGTQETQYF
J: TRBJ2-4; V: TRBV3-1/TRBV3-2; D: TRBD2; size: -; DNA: TGTGCCAGCAGCCAAGTAGCGGGGGCTGAGGCCAAAAACATTCAGTACTTC; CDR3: CASSQVAGAEAKNIQYF
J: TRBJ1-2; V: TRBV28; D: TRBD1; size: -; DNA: TGTGCCAGCAGTCAAACCCACCGGGACAGCTATGGCTACACCTTC; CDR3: CASSQTHRDSYGYTF
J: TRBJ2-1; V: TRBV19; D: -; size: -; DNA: TGTGCCAGTAGTATGGAGGCCTACAATGAGCAGTTCTTC; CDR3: CASSMEAYNEQFF
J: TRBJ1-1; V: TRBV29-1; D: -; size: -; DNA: TGCAGCGTTGAGAACATGAACACTGAAGCTTTCTTT; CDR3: CSVENMNTEAFF
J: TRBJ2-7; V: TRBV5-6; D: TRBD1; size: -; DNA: TGTGCCAGCCCCATGGACAGGGGACCCTACGAGCAGTACTTC; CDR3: CASPMDRGPYEQYF
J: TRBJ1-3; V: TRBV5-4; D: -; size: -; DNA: TGTGCCAGCAGCTTGGACCCTAGGACGGGCTCTGGAAACACCATATATTTT; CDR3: CASSLDPRTGSGNTIYF
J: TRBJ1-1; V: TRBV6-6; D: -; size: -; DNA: TGTGCCAGCAGTCCGTCCGGGCCCCTCGGCACTGAAGCTTTCTTT; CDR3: CASSPSGPLGTEAFF
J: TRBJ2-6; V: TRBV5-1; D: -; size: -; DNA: TGCGCCAGCAGCTCTGCTGGGGCCAACGTCCTGACTTTC; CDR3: CASSSAGANVLTF
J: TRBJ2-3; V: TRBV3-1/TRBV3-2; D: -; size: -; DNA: TGTGCCAGCAGCCCTCCGGGACGGAGCACAGATACGCAGTATTTT; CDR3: CASSPPGRSTDTQYF
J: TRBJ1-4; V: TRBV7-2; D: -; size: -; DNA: TGTGCCAGCAGCTTAGCGGGTCTTAATGAAAAACTGTTTTTT; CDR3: CASSLAGLNEKLFF
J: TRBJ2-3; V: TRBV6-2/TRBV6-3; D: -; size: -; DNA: TGTGCCAGCAGTTACTTACAACAGGTGTGGAGCACAGATACGCAGTATTTT; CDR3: CASSYLQQVWSTDTQYF
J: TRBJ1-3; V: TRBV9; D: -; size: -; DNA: TGTGCCAGCAGCCCGGGCCCTGGGGGCTCTGGAAACACCATATATTTT; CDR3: CASSPGPGGSGNTIYF
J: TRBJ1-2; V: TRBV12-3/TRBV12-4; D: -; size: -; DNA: TGTGCCAGCAGTTTTGGGAAAAACTATGGCTACACCTTC; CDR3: CASSFGKNYGYTF
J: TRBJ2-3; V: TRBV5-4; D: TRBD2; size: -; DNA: TGTGCCAGCAGCTTGCCAGGACTAGCGGGGAGAAGCACAGATACGCAGTATTTT; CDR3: CASSLPGLAGRSTDTQYF